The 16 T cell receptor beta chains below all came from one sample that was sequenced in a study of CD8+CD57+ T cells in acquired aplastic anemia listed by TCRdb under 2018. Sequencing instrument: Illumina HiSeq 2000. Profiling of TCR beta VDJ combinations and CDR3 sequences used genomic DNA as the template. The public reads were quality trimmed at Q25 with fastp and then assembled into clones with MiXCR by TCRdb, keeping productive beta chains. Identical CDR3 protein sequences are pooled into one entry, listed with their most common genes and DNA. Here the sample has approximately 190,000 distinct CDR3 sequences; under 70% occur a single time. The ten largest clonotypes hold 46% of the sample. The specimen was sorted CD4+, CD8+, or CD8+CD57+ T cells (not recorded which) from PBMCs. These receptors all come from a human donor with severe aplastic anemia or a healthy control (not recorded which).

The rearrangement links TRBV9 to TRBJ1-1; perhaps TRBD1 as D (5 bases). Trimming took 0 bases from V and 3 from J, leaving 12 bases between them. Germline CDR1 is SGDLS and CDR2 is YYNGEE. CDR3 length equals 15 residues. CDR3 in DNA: TGTGCCAGCAGCGTAGAGGACGGGGGGGACACTGAAGCTTTCTTT. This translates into CASSVEDGGDTEAFF. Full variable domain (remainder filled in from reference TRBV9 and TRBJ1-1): DSGVTQTPKHLITATGQRVTLRCSPRSGDLSVYWYQQSLDQGLQFLIQYYNGEERAKGNILERFSAQQFPDLHSELNLSSLELGDSALYFCASSVEDGGDTEAFFGQGTRLTVV.

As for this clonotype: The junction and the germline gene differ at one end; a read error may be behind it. CDR3 residues: CASSSGRDGYEQYF. The CDR3 nucleotides read TGCGCCAGCAGTTCCGGCCGAGACGGCTACGAGCAGTACTTC. The chain has TRBV6-5 and TRBJ2-7, with unresolved D. Germline CDR1 and CDR2: MNHEY and SVGAGI. The CDR3 extends over 14 amino acids.

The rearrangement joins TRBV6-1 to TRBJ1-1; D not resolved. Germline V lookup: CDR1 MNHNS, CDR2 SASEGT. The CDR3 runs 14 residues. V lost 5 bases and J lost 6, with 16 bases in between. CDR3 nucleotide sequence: TGTGCCAGCAGTTACACTATAGGCTTCCCTGAAGCTTTCTTT. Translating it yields CASSYTIGFPEAFF.

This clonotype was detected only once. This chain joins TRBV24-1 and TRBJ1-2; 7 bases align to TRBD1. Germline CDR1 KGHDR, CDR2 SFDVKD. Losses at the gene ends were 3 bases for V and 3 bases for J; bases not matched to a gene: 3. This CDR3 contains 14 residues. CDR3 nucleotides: TGTGCCACCAGTGATGACAGGGATGACTATGGCTACACCTTC. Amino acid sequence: CATSDDRDDYGYTF.

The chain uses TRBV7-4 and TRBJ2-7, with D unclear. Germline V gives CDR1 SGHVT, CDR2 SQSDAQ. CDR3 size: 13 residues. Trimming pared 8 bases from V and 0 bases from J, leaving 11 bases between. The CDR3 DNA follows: TGTGCCAGCCTTACAGAACCCTCCTACGAGCAGTACTTC. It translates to CASLTEPSYEQYF.

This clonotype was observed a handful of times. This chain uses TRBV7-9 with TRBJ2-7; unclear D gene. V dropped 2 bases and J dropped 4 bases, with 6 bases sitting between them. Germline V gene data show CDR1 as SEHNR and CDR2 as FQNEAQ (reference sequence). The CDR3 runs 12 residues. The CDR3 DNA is TGTGCCAGCAGCTTATATGTTTACGAGCAGTACTTC. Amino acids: CASSLYVYEQYF.

DNA of the CDR3: TGCAGCGCCGACGGCCAGTCGAACACCGGGGAGCTGTTTTTT. This encodes CSADGQSNTGELFF. V is TRBV29-1 and J is TRBJ2-2, with D unclear. The CDR3 extends over 14 amino acids. The germline CDR1 and CDR2 sequences are SQVTM and ANQGSEA. Trimming pared 7 bases from V and 0 bases from J, leaving 12 bases between.

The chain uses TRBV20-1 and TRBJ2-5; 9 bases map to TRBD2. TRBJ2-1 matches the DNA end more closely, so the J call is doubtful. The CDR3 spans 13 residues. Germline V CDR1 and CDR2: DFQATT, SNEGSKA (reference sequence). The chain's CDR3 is CSAWVAGVGKQFF. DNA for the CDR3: TGCAGTGCTTGGGTAGCGGGAGTGGGGAAGCAGTTCTTC.

CDR3 nucleotides: TGCGCCAGCAGTGAGGCAGGGGTCCTTAGGTATGGCTACACCTTC. Translating gives CASSEAGVLRYGYTF. The chain uses TRBV10-2 and TRBJ1-2; weak D call: TRBD1 (6 bases). Germline V lookup: CDR1 WSHSY, CDR2 SAAADI. V lost 2 bases, J lost 5 bases, and 15 bases lay in between. This CDR3 has 15 amino acids.

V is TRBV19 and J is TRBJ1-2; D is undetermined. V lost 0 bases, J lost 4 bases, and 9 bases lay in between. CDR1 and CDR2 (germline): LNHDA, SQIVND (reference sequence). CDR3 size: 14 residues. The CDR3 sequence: CASSIDDESYGYTF. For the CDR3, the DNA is TGTGCCAGTAGTATAGACGATGAGTCCTATGGCTACACCTTC.

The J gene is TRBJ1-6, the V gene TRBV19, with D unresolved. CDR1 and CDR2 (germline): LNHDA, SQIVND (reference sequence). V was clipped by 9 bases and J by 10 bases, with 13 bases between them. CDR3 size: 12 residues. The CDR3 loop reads CASGERYSPLHF. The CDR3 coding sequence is TGTGCCAGCGGGGAGAGATACTCACCCCTCCACTTT. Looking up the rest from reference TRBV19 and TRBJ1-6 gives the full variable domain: DGGITQSPKYLFRKEGQNVTLSCEQNLNHDAMYWYRQDPGQGLRLIYYSQIVNDFQKGDIAEGYSVSREKKESFPLTVTSAQKNPTAFYLCASGERYSPLHFGNGTRLTVT.

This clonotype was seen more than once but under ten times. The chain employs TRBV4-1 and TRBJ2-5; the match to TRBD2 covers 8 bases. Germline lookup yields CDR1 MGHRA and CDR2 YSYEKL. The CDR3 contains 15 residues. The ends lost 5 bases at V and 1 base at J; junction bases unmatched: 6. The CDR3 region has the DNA TGCGCCAGCAGCGGGGCGGGGGGTCTCCAAGAGACCCAGTACTTC. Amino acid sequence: CASSGAGGLQETQYF.

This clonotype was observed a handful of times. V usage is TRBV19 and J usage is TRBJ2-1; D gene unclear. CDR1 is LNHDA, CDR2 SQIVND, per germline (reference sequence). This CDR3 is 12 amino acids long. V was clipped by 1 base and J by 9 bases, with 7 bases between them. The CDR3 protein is CASSIAVGEQFF. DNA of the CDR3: TGTGCCAGTAGTATAGCGGTCGGTGAGCAGTTCTTC.

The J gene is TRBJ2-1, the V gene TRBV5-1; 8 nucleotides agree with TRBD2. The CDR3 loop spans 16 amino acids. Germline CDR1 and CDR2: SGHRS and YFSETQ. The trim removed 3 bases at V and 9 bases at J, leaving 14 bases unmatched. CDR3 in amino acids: CASSWSLSGSGGEQFF. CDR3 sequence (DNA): TGCGCCAGCAGCTGGTCCCTCAGCGGGAGTGGTGGTGAGCAGTTCTTC. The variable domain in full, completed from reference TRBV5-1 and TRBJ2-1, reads KAGVTQTPRYLIKTRGQQVTLSCSPISGHRSVSWYQQTPGQGLQFLFEYFSETQRNKGNFPGRFSGRQFSNSRSEMNVSTLELGDSALYLCASSWSLSGSGGEQFFGPGTRLTVL.

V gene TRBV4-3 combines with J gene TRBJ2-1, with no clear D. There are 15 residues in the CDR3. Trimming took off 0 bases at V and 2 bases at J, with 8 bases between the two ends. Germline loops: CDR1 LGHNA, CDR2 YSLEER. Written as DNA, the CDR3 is TGCGCCAGCAGCCAAGATGGGTACGCCTACAATGAGCAGTTCTTC. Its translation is CASSQDGYAYNEQFF.

In DNA, the CDR3 is TGTGCCACCTCCCCGAAACCCAGGGGTTATGGCTACACCTTC. Translating it yields CATSPKPRGYGYTF. The chain employs TRBV7-6 and TRBJ1-2, with a weak D call TRBD1 (6 bases). Germline CDR1 reads SGHVS; CDR2 reads FNYEAQ. Trimming removed 10 bases from V and 5 bases from J, with 20 bases in between. The CDR3 is 14 amino acids.